The clone carrying this T cell receptor (beta chain) was found a few times. Antigen specificity is unknown. The data were obtained in a study of human T cells and chemical hapten exposure. Study-wide results and caveats: TCRs at high frequency, those above 1 in 1000, did not change with DPC sensitization. Expanded TCR counts at PT1 were positively correlated with the patch test score.

TCRdb re-called the RACE reads with MiXCR, one entry per CDR3 protein. In the table there are under 300,000 distinct CDR3 sequences, just under 8% of which are singletons. The V gene lost 4 bases and the J gene lost 2 bases, with 10 bases spanning the gap. The CDR3 runs 14 residues. Per germline, CDR1 MNHNY and CDR2 SVGAGI (reference sequence). Time point in this sample: pre-sensitization, week 0. Treatment denoted: therapeutic diphenylcyclopropenone sensitization with weekly scalp DPC. The rearrangement links TRBV6-6 to TRBJ2-3; either TRBD1 or TRBD2 may fit D (5 bases each). The specimen comprised whole blood, sampled in connection with sensitization to the hapten diphenylcyclopropenone (DPC). This TCR was sampled from a man younger than 35 with alopecia areata. Some clones in this sample may be carry-over from other donors' samples. CDR3 nucleotide sequence: TGTGCCAGCAGTTGGGCTGGGACCACAGATACGCAGTATTTT. It codes for CASSWAGTTDTQYF.